The TCR beta chain described here comes from a study of blood T cell repertoires in COVID-19. Overall study context: Some COVID-19 samples were acute and others convalescent; all came from the United States, Italy and Spain. T cells, B-cell-depleted T cells, or PBMCs provided the cDNA or gDNA that served as material.

The repertoire was sequenced with immunoSEQ multiplex PCR; TCRdb's copy has only in-frame clones and lacks some. Counted here are fewer than 250,000 clones, almost 85% occurring once; the ten biggest clones make up more than 4%. V lost 4 bases and J lost 4, with 6 bases in between. This CDR3 has 11 residues. Germline V gene sequence: CDR1 SQVTM, CDR2 ANQGSEA. This clone was counted a single time. The chain has TRBV29-1 and TRBJ2-3, with no clear D. The origin of this receptor is a man in his fifties with acute or convalescent COVID-19. Sequencing used peripheral blood. The CDR3 reads CSVAVADTQYF. The DNA for the CDR3 is TGCAGCGTTGCGGTGGCAGATACGCAGTATTTT.